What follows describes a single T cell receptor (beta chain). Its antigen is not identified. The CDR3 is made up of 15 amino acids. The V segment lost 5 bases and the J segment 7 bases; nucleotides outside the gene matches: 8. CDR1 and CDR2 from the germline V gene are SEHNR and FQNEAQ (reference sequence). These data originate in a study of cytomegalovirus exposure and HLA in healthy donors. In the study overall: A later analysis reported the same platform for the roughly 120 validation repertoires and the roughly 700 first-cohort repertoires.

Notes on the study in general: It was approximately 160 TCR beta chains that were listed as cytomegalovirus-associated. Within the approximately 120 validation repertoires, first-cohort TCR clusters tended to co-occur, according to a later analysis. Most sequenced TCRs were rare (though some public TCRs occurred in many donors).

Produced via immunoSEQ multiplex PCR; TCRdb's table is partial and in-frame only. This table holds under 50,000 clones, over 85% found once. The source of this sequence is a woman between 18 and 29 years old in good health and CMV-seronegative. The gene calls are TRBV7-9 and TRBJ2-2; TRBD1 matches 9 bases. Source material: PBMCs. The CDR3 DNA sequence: TGTGCCAGCAGCGAGGCGGGACAGGGTATCGGGGAGCTGTTTTTT. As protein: CASSEAGQGIGELFF.